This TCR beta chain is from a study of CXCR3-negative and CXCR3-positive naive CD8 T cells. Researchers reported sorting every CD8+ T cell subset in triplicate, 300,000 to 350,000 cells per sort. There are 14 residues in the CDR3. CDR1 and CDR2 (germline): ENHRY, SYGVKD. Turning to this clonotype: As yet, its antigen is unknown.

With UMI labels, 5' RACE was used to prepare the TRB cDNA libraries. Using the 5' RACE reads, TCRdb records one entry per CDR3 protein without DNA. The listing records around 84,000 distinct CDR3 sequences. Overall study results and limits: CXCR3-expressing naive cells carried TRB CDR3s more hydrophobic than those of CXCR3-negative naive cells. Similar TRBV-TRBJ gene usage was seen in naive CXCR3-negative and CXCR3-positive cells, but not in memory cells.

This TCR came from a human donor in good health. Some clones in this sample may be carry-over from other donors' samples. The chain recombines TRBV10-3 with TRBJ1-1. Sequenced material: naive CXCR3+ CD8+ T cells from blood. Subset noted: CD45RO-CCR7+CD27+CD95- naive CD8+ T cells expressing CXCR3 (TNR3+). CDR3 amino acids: CAISEGGMNTEAFF.